This T cell receptor (beta chain) derives from a study of beta chain features in type 1 diabetes. Study summary: Researchers looked at some 99 million sorted cells across all samples. Study results and caveats: cDNA sequencing could over-represent cells with high TCR expression. With patients and controls alike, PCR might favor shorter templates to an equal degree. Moderately but significantly shorter TCRB CDR3s were found in Type 1 diabetes patients in all four CD4+ subsets.

A few counts support this clone. Its target is unknown. It was via CD45RO/CCR7/CD25/CD127/CD95/CD27 that CD4+ naive, central memory, regulatory and stem cell-like memory cells were sorted. The CDR3 extends over 17 amino acids. Deletions cut 6 bases from V and 5 bases from J, with 27 bases between. Germline V gene sequence: CDR1 SGHRS, CDR2 YFSETQ. What was sequenced were expressed TCRB transcripts, since all of the isolated RNA had been reverse transcribed. Repertoires were generated with immunoSEQ multiplex PCR, while TCRdb's copy carries only in-frame clones and drops some. Seen here are some 270,000 clones, approximately 11% observed once, and the top ten hold around 0.017%.

Sequenced material: naive CD4+ T cells from blood. The genes are TRBV5-1 and TRBJ2-7, with D uncertain. The clonotype originates from a young man with type 1 diabetes. CDR3 sequence (DNA): TGCGCCAGCAAGGCCCGACCTAGATCCCCCTCAACGGACGAGCAGTACTTC. Translation gives CASKARPRSPSTDEQYF.